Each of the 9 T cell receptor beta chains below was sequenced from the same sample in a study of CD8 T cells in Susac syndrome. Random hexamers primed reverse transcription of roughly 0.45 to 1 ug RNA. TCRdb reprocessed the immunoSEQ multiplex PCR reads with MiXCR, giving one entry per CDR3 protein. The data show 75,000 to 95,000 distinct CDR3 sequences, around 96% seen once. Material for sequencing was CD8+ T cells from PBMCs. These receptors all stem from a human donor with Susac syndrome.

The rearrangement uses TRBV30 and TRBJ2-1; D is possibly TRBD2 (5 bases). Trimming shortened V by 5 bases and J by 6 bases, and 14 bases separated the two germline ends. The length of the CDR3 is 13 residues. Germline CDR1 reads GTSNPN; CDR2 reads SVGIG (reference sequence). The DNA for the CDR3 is TGTGCCTGGGATAATTACGGGGTCAATGAGCAGTTCTTC. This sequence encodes CAWDNYGVNEQFF.

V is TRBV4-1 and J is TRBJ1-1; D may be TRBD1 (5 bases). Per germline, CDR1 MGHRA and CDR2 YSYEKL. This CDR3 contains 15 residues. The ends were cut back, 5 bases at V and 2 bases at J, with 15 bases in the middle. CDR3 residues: CASSTDPRGNTEAFF. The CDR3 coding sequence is TGCGCCAGCAGCACGGACCCGAGGGGCAACACTGAAGCTTTCTTT.

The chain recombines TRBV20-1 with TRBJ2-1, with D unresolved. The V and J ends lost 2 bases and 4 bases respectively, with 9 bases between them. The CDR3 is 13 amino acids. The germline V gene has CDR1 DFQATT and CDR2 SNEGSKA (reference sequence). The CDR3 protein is CSARQQPYNEQFF. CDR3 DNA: TGCAGTGCTAGACAGCAACCATACAATGAGCAGTTCTTC.

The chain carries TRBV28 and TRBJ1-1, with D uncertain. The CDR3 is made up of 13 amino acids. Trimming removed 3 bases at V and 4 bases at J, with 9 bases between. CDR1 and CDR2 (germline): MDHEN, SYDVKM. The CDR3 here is CASSFGDTTEAFF. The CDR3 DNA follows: TGTGCCAGCAGTTTTGGAGACACCACTGAAGCTTTCTTT.

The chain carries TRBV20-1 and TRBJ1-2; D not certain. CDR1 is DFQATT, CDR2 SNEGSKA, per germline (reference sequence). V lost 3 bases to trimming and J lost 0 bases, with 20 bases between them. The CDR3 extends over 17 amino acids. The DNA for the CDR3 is TGCAGTGCTAGGCCAAGGAAAGTGGGCGGTACTAACTATGGCTACACCTTC. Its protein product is CSARPRKVGGTNYGYTF.

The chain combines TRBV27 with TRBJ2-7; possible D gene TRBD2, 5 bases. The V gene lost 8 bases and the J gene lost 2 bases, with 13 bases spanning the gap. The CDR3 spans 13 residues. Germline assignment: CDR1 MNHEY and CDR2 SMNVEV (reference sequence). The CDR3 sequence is CASWRKVPYEQYF. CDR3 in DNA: TGTGCCAGCTGGAGGAAGGTACCCTACGAGCAGTACTTC.

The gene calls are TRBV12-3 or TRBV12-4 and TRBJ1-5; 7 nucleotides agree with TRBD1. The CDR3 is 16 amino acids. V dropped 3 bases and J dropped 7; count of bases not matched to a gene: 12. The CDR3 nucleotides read TGTGCCAGCAGTTTGGGTTGGGCAGGGGGAGCCCAGCCCCAGCATTTT. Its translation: CASSLGWAGGAQPQHF.

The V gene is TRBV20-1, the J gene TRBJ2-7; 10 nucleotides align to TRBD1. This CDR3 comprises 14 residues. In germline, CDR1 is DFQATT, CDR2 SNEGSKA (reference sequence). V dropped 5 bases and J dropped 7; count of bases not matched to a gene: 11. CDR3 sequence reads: CSASRQGALGEQYF. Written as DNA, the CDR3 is TGCAGTGCTTCGCGACAGGGGGCGTTGGGGGAGCAGTACTTC.

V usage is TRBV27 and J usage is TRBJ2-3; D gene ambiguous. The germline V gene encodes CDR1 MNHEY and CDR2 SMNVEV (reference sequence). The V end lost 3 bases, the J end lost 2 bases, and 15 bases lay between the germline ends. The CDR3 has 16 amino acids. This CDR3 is CASSLLGMVDTDTQYF. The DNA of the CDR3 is TGTGCCAGCAGTTTGCTAGGAATGGTAGACACAGATACGCAGTATTTT.